The source of this T cell receptor (beta chain) is a study of blood T cell repertoires in COVID-19. The assay was immunoSEQ multiplex PCR, and TCRdb's table has in-frame clones only and misses some. The sample lists roughly 32,000 clones, 90% occurring once. V was shortened by 2 bases and J by 5 bases, with 9 bases between the two germline ends. The CDR3 is made up of 13 amino acids. The chain uses TRBV12-3 or TRBV12-4 and TRBJ2-5; perhaps TRBD2 as D (6 bases). The sequenced sample consisted of peripheral blood. This TCR came from a man between 65 and 79 years old with active or convalescent COVID-19. This chain's CDR3 is CASSLIGRETQYF. The CDR3 DNA is TGTGCCAGCAGTTTAATAGGGAGGGAGACCCAGTACTTC.